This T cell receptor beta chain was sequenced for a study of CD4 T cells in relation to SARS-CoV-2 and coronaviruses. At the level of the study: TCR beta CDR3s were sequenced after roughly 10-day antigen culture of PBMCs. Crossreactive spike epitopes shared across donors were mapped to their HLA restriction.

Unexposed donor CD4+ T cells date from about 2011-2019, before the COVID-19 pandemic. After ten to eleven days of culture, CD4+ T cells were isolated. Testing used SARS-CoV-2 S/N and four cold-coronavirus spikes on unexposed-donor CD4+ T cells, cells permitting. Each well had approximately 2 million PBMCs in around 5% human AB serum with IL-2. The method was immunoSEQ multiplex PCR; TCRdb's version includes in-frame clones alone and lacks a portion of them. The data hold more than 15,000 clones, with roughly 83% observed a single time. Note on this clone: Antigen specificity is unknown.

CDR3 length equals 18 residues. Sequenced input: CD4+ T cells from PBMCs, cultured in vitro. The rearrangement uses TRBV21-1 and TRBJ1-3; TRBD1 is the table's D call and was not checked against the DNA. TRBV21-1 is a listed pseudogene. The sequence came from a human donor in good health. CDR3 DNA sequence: TGTGCCAGCAGCAATAATTTCAGGGGCTCTCGCCTTGGAAACACCATATATTTT. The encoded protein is CASSNNFRGSRLGNTIYF.